This record looks at one TCR beta chain sequence and its context. Its antigen is not identified. This entry is derived from a study of cytomegalovirus exposure and HLA in healthy donors. Study-level findings and limits: TCR beta sequences reportedly predicted most subjects' HLA-A and HLA-B alleles accurately. Compared with the approximately 680-donor mean, an Asian-associated ancestry cluster reportedly had fewer N-insertions, according to a later analysis.

Vbeta (60) and Jbeta (13) primers were used in the PCR. Authors' processing steps: In a later analysis, the count reached about 80 million unique TCR beta chains, with 8.5 million to 14 million shared. TCRdb's copy holds only in-frame clones and misses some; the assay was immunoSEQ multiplex PCR. V and J calls plus clone size are reproduced from that table; the DNA served to infer D and trimming. The data show fewer than 100,000 clones, 78% seen once. The CDR3 spans 15 residues. CDR1 and CDR2 from the germline V gene are LNHDA and SQIVND (reference sequence). The V gene lost 6 bases and the J gene lost 4 bases, with 15 bases spanning the gap.

Sequences were obtained from PBMCs. This chain links TRBV19 with TRBJ2-2; D is possibly TRBD2 (6 bases). The sequence derives from a male donor in good health and CMV-seropositive. CDR3 in DNA: TGTGCCAGTAGCGCGGGGCATAGGGGCACCGGGGAGCTGTTTTTT. This gives the protein CASSAGHRGTGELFF. Complete variable domain (other parts from reference TRBV19 and TRBJ2-2): DGGITQSPKYLFRKEGQNVTLSCEQNLNHDAMYWYRQDPGQGLRLIYYSQIVNDFQKGDIAEGYSVSREKKESFPLTVTSAQKNPTAFYLCASSAGHRGTGELFFGEGSRLTVL.